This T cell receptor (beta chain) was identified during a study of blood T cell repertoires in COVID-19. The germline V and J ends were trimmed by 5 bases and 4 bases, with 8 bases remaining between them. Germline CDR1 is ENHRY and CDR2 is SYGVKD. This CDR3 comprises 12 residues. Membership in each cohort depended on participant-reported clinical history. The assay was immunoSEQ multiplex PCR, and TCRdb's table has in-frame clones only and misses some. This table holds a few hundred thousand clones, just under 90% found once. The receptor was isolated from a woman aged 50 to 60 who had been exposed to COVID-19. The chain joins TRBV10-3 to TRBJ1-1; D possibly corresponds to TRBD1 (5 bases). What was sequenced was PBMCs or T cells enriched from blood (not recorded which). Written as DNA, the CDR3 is TGTGCCATCAGTCGCGACAGCACTGAAGCTTTCTTT. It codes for CAISRDSTEAFF.